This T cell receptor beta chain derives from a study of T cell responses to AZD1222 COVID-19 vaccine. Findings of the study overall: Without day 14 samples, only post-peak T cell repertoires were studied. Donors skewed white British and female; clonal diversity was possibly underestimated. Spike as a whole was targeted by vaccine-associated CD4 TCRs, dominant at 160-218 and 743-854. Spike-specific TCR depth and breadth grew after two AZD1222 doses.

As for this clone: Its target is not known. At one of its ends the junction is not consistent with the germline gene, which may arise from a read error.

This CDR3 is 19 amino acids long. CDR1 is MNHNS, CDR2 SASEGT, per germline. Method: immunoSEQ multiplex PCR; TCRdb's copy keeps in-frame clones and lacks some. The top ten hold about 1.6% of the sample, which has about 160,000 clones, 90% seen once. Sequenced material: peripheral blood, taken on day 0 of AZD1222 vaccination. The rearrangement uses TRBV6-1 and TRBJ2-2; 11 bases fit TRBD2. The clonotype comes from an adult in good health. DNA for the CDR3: TGTGCCAGCAGCGAAGATGAACTAGCGGGGGCGCTTAACACCGGGGAGCTGTTTTTT. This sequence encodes CASSEDELAGALNTGELFF.